The rows below give T cell receptor beta chains drawn from one sample of a study of shared clonotypes between healthy human individuals. Method: immunoSEQ multiplex PCR; TCRdb's copy keeps in-frame clones and lacks some. The sample lists 500,000 to 700,000 clones, 95% occurring once. Sequencing used naive CD8+ T cells sorted from blood. The receptors shown here come from a woman between 25 and 40 years old in good health. CDR3s include the opening cysteine and the closing phenylalanine or tryptophan. D genes are given only for firm matches. The size entry is marked missing in some rows and otherwise reads once, few, many or a size class.

TRBV7-9,NA,TRBD2,TRBJ2-7,CASSFGLAGASYEQYF,TGTGCCAGCAGCTTTGGACTAGCGGGGGCCTCCTACGAGCAGTACTTC
TRBV4-1,NA,NA,TRBJ1-3,CASSQYRQRNISGNTIYF,TGCGCCAGCAGCCAATACCGACAGCGGAACATCTCTGGAAACACCATATATTTT
TRBV5-4,NA,TRBD2,TRBJ2-7,CASSSGTSLYEQYF,TGTGCCAGCAGCTCCGGGACTAGTCTCTACGAGCAGTACTTC
TRBV7-8,NA,NA,TRBJ1-4,CASSLGVRGGEGEKLFF,TGTGCCAGCAGCTTAGGAGTTCGGGGCGGGGAAGGAGAAAAACTGTTTTTT
TRBV27,NA,NA,TRBJ2-1,CASSHFGGPMPQFF,TGTGCCAGCAGCCACTTTGGGGGACCGATGCCGCAGTTCTTC
TRBV4-1,NA,NA,TRBJ2-7,CASSQVLGDYEQYF,TGCGCCAGCAGCCAAGTGCTAGGGGACTACGAGCAGTACTTC
TRBV4-1,NA,TRBD2,TRBJ2-3,CASSQAAYSGREDTQYF,TGCGCCAGCAGCCAAGCCGCATATAGCGGGAGGGAAGATACGCAGTATTTT
TRBV6-5,once,NA,TRBJ1-1,CATETGIEAFF,TGTGCCACCGAAACAGGGATTGAAGCTTTCTTT
TRBV7-9,NA,NA,TRBJ2-7,CASSLVGQRGEQYF,TGTGCCAGCAGCTTAGTGGGCCAACGGGGCGAGCAGTACTTC
TRBV10-3,NA,NA,TRBJ1-1,CAISEISRYMNTEAFF,TGTGCCATCAGTGAGATATCGCGGTATATGAACACTGAAGCTTTCTTT
TRBV28,NA,NA,TRBJ2-1,CASKLGYNEQFF,TGTGCCAGCAAACTGGGGTACAATGAGCAGTTCTTC
TRBV27,NA,TRBD1,TRBJ2-7,CASSPLGTGIHEQYF,TGTGCCAGCAGCCCCCTCGGGACAGGGATCCACGAGCAGTACTTC
TRBV20-1,NA,NA,TRBJ2-7,CSGSAPDQYF,TGCAGTGGGTCGGCCCCAGATCAGTACTTC
TRBV2,NA,TRBD2,TRBJ2-1,CASSGTSGVNEQFF,TGTGCCAGCAGTGGGACTAGCGGGGTCAATGAGCAGTTCTTC
TRBV27,NA,TRBD1,TRBJ1-5,CASSLLGGTGNQPQHF,TGTGCCAGCAGTTTATTAGGGGGCACGGGCAATCAGCCCCAGCATTTT
TRBV5-6,NA,NA,TRBJ2-3,CASSSQGTLDTQYF,TGTGCCAGCAGCTCTCAGGGAACGTTGGATACGCAGTATTTT
TRBV7-8,NA,TRBD1,TRBJ2-1,CASSPQGSSYNEQFF,TGTGCCAGCAGCCCACAGGGGAGCTCCTACAATGAGCAGTTCTTC
TRBV27,NA,NA,TRBJ2-1,CASSPPYQGGEQFF,TGTGCCAGCAGTCCGCCGTATCAGGGGGGTGAGCAGTTCTTC
TRBV27,NA,NA,TRBJ1-6,CASSLGQGASPLHF,TGTGCCAGCAGTTTAGGGCAGGGTGCTTCACCCCTCCACTTT
TRBV5-6,NA,NA,TRBJ1-1,CASSLGSVTEAFF,TGTGCCAGCAGCTTGGGTAGTGTCACTGAAGCTTTCTTT
TRBV14,NA,NA,TRBJ2-7,CASSQRQSSYEQYF,TGTGCCAGCAGCCAAAGACAGAGCTCCTACGAGCAGTACTTC
TRBV4-1,NA,NA,TRBJ2-7,CASSAGGIYEQYF,TGCGCCAGCAGCGCCGGGGGCATCTACGAGCAGTACTTC
TRBV5-4,NA,NA,TRBJ1-1,CASSWGGTEAFF,TGTGCCAGCAGCTGGGGGGGCACTGAAGCTTTCTTT
TRBV7-6,NA,NA,TRBJ2-7,CASSLSSSYEQYF,TGTGCCAGCAGCTTGAGCTCGTCCTACGAGCAGTACTTC
TRBV6-1,once,NA,TRBJ2-7,CASSAPPHMTVSSYEQYF,TGTGCCAGCAGTGCCCCCCCGCACATGACGGTTAGCTCCTACGAGCAGTACTTC
TRBV7-9,NA,TRBD1,TRBJ1-1,CASSSGTGGAGTEAFF,TGTGCCAGCAGCTCGGGAACAGGGGGCGCGGGAACTGAAGCTTTCTTT
TRBV27,NA,TRBD1,TRBJ1-2,CASRWTGGNYGYTF,TGTGCCAGCAGATGGACAGGGGGTAACTATGGCTACACCTTC
TRBV29-1,NA,NA,TRBJ2-1,CSVPTSGEQFF,TGCAGCGTCCCAACCTCGGGTGAGCAGTTCTTC
TRBV27,NA,TRBD1,TRBJ1-2,CASSPSTGWYTF,TGTGCCAGCAGTCCCTCGACAGGGTGGTACACCTTC
TRBV5-1,NA,NA,TRBJ1-4,CASSLERKEKLFF,TGCGCCAGCAGCTTGGAAAGAAAAGAAAAACTGTTTTTT
TRBV4-1,NA,TRBD2,TRBJ2-2,CASSQSIAGANTGELFF,TGCGCCAGCAGCCAATCCATAGCGGGTGCGAACACCGGGGAGCTGTTTTTT
TRBV7-6,NA,NA,TRBJ1-6,CASTPGGGGVNSPLHF,TGTGCCAGCACCCCAGGAGGAGGGGGGGTAAATTCACCCCTCCACTTT
TRBV27,NA,NA,TRBJ2-2,CASKVSNTGELFF,TGTGCCAGCAAGGTCAGCAACACCGGGGAGCTGTTTTTT
TRBV7-2,NA,NA,TRBJ1-1,CASSLEFLEPEAFF,TGTGCCAGCAGCTTAGAGTTTTTGGAACCTGAAGCTTTCTTT
TRBV4-1,NA,NA,TRBJ1-5,CASSQNQNQPQHF,TGCGCCAGCAGCCAAAACCAGAATCAGCCCCAGCATTTT
TRBV4-1,NA,NA,TRBJ2-7,CASSQGVGRGGEQYF,TGCGCCAGCAGCCAAGGAGTCGGGAGAGGTGGCGAGCAGTACTTC
TRBV28,NA,NA,TRBJ1-1,CASSLSPWNTEAFF,TGTGCCAGCAGTTTAAGTCCCTGGAACACTGAAGCTTTCTTT
TRBV15,NA,NA,TRBJ2-1,CATSRATSPYNEQFF,TGTGCCACCAGCAGAGCTACTAGCCCTTACAATGAGCAGTTCTTC
TRBV27,NA,TRBD1,TRBJ1-3,CASSFTGDSGNTIYF,TGTGCCAGCAGTTTCACAGGGGACTCTGGAAACACCATATATTTT
TRBV4-1,NA,NA,TRBJ2-7,CASSQAGEWGYEQYF,TGCGCCAGCAGCCAAGCGGGGGAGTGGGGCTACGAGCAGTACTTC
TRBV19,NA,TRBD1,TRBJ1-1,CASSRDREGMNTEAFF,TGTGCCAGTAGTCGGGACAGGGAGGGCATGAACACTGAAGCTTTCTTT
TRBV29-1,NA,NA,TRBJ1-2,CSVESASIGEGYGYTF,TGCAGCGTTGAATCTGCTAGTATTGGAGAGGGCTATGGCTACACCTTC
TRBV9,NA,NA,TRBJ2-2,CASSVGGRNTGELFF,TGTGCCAGCAGCGTAGGGGGGAGGAACACCGGGGAGCTGTTTTTT
TRBV2,NA,NA,TRBJ2-7,CASTFRGPYEQYF,TGTGCCAGCACTTTTCGAGGTCCCTACGAGCAGTACTTC
TRBV19,NA,TRBD1,TRBJ2-4,CASSIWDSQNIQYF,TGTGCCAGTAGTATCTGGGACAGTCAAAACATTCAGTACTTC
TRBV10-2,NA,NA,TRBJ1-1,CASSGTFATEAFF,TGCGCCAGCAGTGGGACCTTTGCCACTGAAGCTTTCTTT
TRBV2,NA,NA,TRBJ1-1,CASSGVPATTNTEAFF,TGTGCCAGCAGCGGAGTACCAGCCACGACAAACACTGAAGCTTTCTTT
TRBV2,NA,NA,TRBJ2-7,CASSEELGTLYEQYF,TGTGCCAGCAGTGAAGAGCTCGGTACCCTCTACGAGCAGTACTTC
TRBV6-4,NA,NA,TRBJ1-2,CASSDSAQGSYGYTF,TGTGCCAGCAGTGACTCGGCCCAAGGGAGCTATGGCTACACCTTC
TRBV4-1,NA,TRBD2,TRBJ2-7,CASSQGTSSYEQYF,TGCGCCAGCAGCCAAGGGACTAGCTCCTACGAGCAGTACTTC
TRBV27,NA,NA,TRBJ1-1,CASTGNTEAFF,TGTGCCAGCACAGGGAACACTGAAGCTTTCTTT
TRBV19,NA,TRBD2,TRBJ2-1,CASSYPGTSGSNEQFF,TGTGCCAGTAGCTACCCGGGGACTAGCGGGAGCAATGAGCAGTTCTTC
TRBV5-4,NA,TRBD2,TRBJ2-3,CASSLGTSGAQDTQYF,TGTGCCAGCAGCTTGGGGACTAGCGGGGCTCAGGATACGCAGTATTTT